What follows is one T cell receptor (beta chain) and its context. Its cognate antigen is unknown. Nested PCRs of about 17 and 10 cycles, two in total, were run on TCRalpha and TCRbeta cDNA. TCRdb processed the 5' RACE reads again and assigns one entry to each CDR3 protein, with no DNA. The clone table shows some 200,000 distinct CDR3 sequences, with the ten largest holding less than 2%. The data originate from a study of monozygotic twins with inflammatory bowel disease. Study conclusions and caveats: A reduction in TCRbeta diversity (inverse Simpson) was seen in IBD patients relative to healthy co-twins. Evidence failed to back one strong IBD-linked signal or clonotype.

The CDR3 has 14 amino acids. RNA in its total form was extracted from whole blood, and T cells were not sorted. Specimen: blood. The source is a human donor with ulcerative colitis or Crohn's disease, or a healthy co-twin of an affected twin (not recorded which). This chain connects TRBV12-3 or TRBV12-4 to TRBJ1-5; TCRdb calls TRBD1, which cannot be checked without DNA. This CDR3 is CASSQTGQLQPQHF.